This T cell receptor beta chain was sequenced in a study of graft-versus-host responses after intestinal transplantation. V lost 4 bases to trimming and J lost 4 bases; unmatched junction nucleotides: 3. CDR1 and CDR2 from the germline V gene are SGHRS and YFSETQ. The CDR3 runs 13 residues. Regarding this clone: Antigen unknown.

This table comes from immunoSEQ multiplex PCR, and its TCRdb copy is limited to in-frame clones, with some not included. The profile covers roughly 89,000 clones, with roughly 92% appearing a single time and more than 0.15% taken by the ten largest. Regarding the study as a whole: The recipient marrow held GvH clones, and some of them showed up first in ileum or blood. Allograft clonal ratios (graft-versus-host to host-versus-graft) were high in patients who had graft-donor T cell macrochimerism.

The material was unstimulated CD4+ T cells sorted from spleen or lymph node cells, obtained before intestinal transplant. This receptor was identified in a human donor who received an intestinal transplant. The genes are TRBV5-1 and TRBJ1-1; 8 bases are shared with TRBD1. In DNA, the CDR3 is TGCGCCAGCAGCCCGGACAGGGCCACTGAAGCTTTCTTT. Translated: CASSPDRATEAFF.